This TCR beta chain was sequenced in a study of breast tumors, draining lymph nodes, adjacent tissues. Whole-study findings and limits: Compared with basal-like, luminal-like tumors shared significantly more repertoire with nontumor tissue. Tumor repertoires ranked between lymph nodes and nontumor tissue in diversity, with V and J gene preferences. The lymph node origin of tumor T cells was framed as consistent with a hypothesis, not demonstrated. Data fit most tumor T cells coming from lymph node, expanding in tumor.

TCRdb processed the multiplex PCR reads anew with MiXCR; each CDR3 protein has one entry. Among over 70,000 distinct CDR3 sequences listed, around 28% were seen once. This clonotype has at least ten counts. Its target is unknown. V lost 4 bases and J 6 bases, leaving 20 bases between the germline ends. Looked up from germline, CDR1 is SGDLS and CDR2 is YYNGEE. CDR3 size: 16 residues. Samples came from axillary lymph nodes draining the breast cancer. Sequencing was done on a sample of axillary lymph node tissue. This chain joins TRBV9 and TRBJ2-1, with D tentatively TRBD1 (6 bases). The receptor was isolated from a female donor with breast cancer. Some clones in this sample may be carry-over from other donors' samples. The CDR3 DNA reads TGTGCCAGCAGCCCAAGGGGGTCCCATCTCCTCAATGAGCAGTTCTTC. Translated, it gives CASSPRGSHLLNEQFF.